This T cell receptor beta chain emerged from a study of shared clonotypes between healthy human individuals. This table comes from immunoSEQ multiplex PCR, and its TCRdb copy is limited to in-frame clones, with some not included. The sample carries under 600,000 clones, over 75% recorded once. Looked up from germline, CDR1 is LNHDA and CDR2 is SQIVND (reference sequence). This CDR3 region has 15 residues. Losses at the gene ends were 3 bases for V and 2 bases for J; bases not matched to a gene: 5. Sequencing was done on a sample of PBMCs. The sequence was collected from a woman aged 40 to 50 in good health. Some clones in this sample may be carry-over from other donors' samples. The chain carries TRBV19 and TRBJ1-2; 8 positions agree with TRBD1. For the CDR3, the DNA is TGTGCCAGTAGTATGCAGGCAGGGGGCAACTATGGCTACACCTTC. Translated: CASSMQAGGNYGYTF.